A selection of T cell receptor beta chains follows, all from one sample in a study of identical twins. In TCRdb, the 5' RACE reads were re-called with MiXCR into one record per CDR3 protein. This table has under 500,000 distinct CDR3 sequences, roughly an eighth appearing once. Separately, the same data were catalogued under a study of yellow fever vaccine responses in identical twins.

The specimen sequenced was CD4+ T cells sorted from blood. The source of these receptors is a woman aged 18-35 years in good health. The conserved cysteine and the conserved F or W are not part of the CDR3 here.

j_call v_call cdr3_aa
TRBJ2-3 TRBV12-3/TRBV12-4 ASSAGTSGTSDTQY
TRBJ2-3 TRBV12-3/TRBV12-4 ASSSTRTGRTTDTQY
TRBJ2-7 TRBV2 ASSDDRGRSYEQY
TRBJ2-7 TRBV12-3/TRBV12-4 ASSLASGTSGGPYEQY
TRBJ2-3 TRBV6-5 ASSNRQGITTDTQY
TRBJ2-7 TRBV28 ASSHDIAREQY
TRBJ1-5 TRBV3-1 ASSQDRTVQPQH
TRBJ2-5 TRBV12-3/TRBV12-4 ASRLRTSQETQY
TRBJ1-1 TRBV5-6 ASSLFGGVNTEAF
TRBJ2-7 TRBV28 ASSERDEQY
TRBJ1-2 TRBV6-5 ASSYGGTKANYGYT
TRBJ2-2 TRBV28 ASSLAGQPQNTGELF
TRBJ1-2 TRBV7-2 ASSLDGSSYT
TRBJ2-1 TRBV20-1 SATQLRFEGF
TRBJ1-1 TRBV6-1 ASSANMNTEAF
TRBJ2-6 TRBV5-8 ASDRRFSGANVLT
TRBJ2-3 TRBV15 ATSRDPGRGNTQY
TRBJ1-1 TRBV7-9 ASSLAGGGNTEAF
TRBJ2-1 TRBV7-2 ASSQGTFEGNEQF
TRBJ2-2 TRBV24-1 ATSDFFGAGSYTGELF
TRBJ2-5 TRBV7-2 ASSLMGAAGTQY
TRBJ2-3 TRBV28 ASSPGDNTDTQY
TRBJ1-6 TRBV5-1 ASSSKDRGDSPLH
TRBJ2-3 TRBV20-1 SARDPGGQGDTQY
TRBJ2-1 TRBV7-9 ASSLWSGGSPEQF
TRBJ2-1 TRBV6-1 ATSGLAGAPQF
TRBJ1-4 TRBV28 ASSGRDSLNEKLF
TRBJ1-3 TRBV29-1 SVAAGPADTIY
TRBJ2-1 TRBV12-3/TRBV12-4 ASTPGRSGGDEQF